Listed here are 12 T cell receptor beta chains from one sample, sequenced in a study of T cell responses to AZD1222 COVID-19 vaccine. Assay: immunoSEQ multiplex PCR; the TCRdb copy retains only in-frame clones and omits some. The sample has about 110,000 clones; over 80% are singletons. The material sequenced was peripheral blood, taken 28 days after the second AZD1222 dose. The receptors come from an adult who received the AZD1222 COVID-19 vaccine.

The CDR3: CASSFTSGSNEQFF. The CDR3 bases are TGTGCCAGCAGTTTCACTAGCGGGAGTAATGAGCAGTTCTTC. The V and J genes are TRBV6-2 or TRBV6-3 and TRBJ2-1; 11 bases fit TRBD2. The CDR3 contains 14 residues. The V gene end was trimmed by 4 bases and the J gene end by 7 bases; junction bases not matched to a gene: 3. Germline CDR1 reads MNHEY; CDR2 reads SVGEGT.

The chain combines TRBV11-2 with TRBJ2-5, with 11 positions matching TRBD2. The CDR3 is made up of 14 amino acids. J gave up 4 bases and V 6 bases, and 4 bases lay outside the gene matches. The germline V gene encodes CDR1 SGHAT and CDR2 FQNNGV. The CDR3 DNA reads TGTGCCAGCAGAGGGCTAGCGGGAGGAGAGACCCAGTACTTC. This codes for CASRGLAGGETQYF.

The rearrangement links TRBV3-1 (or the pseudogene TRBV3-2) to TRBJ1-2; 8 bases are shared with TRBD1. The CDR3 has 16 amino acids. J was trimmed by 2 bases and V by 3 bases; bases with no gene match: 8. In germline, CDR1 is LGHDT, CDR2 YNNKEL (reference sequence). The CDR3, as DNA: TGTGCCAGCAGCCAGCGGGACAGGATAATGAACTATGGCTACACCTTC. Its translation is CASSQRDRIMNYGYTF.

The chain couples TRBV7-2 to TRBJ1-1, with no clear D. Germline CDR1 reads SGHTA; CDR2 reads FQGNSA. The CDR3 consists of 14 residues. V was shortened by 3 bases and J by 0 bases, with 8 bases between the two germline ends. The CDR3 nucleotides read TGTGCCAGCAGCTTTAAACAGCTGAACACTGAAGCTTTCTTT. Translated: CASSFKQLNTEAFF.

The chain joins TRBV7-9 to TRBJ1-4; weak D call: TRBD1 (5 bases). Germline V gives CDR1 SEHNR, CDR2 FQNEAQ (reference sequence). Trimming pared 3 bases from V and 7 bases from J, leaving 12 bases between. The CDR3 is 14 amino acids. The CDR3 bases are TGTGCCAGCAGCTTGGCCGGGGGACGTGAAAAACTGTTTTTT. This translates into CASSLAGGREKLFF.

The chain is built from TRBV24-1 and TRBJ2-1; 7 bases agree with TRBD1. This CDR3 region has 13 residues. Per germline, CDR1 KGHDR and CDR2 SFDVKD. With 4 bases clipped from V and 10 bases from J, the junction kept 6 bases outside the gene matches. The CDR3 bases are TGTGCCACCAGTGACCTACAGGGGACAGAGCAGTTCTTC. It codes for CATSDLQGTEQFF.

CDR3 loop: CASNTAAAGTQYF. In nucleotides, the CDR3 is TGTGCCAGCAACACGGCGGCGGCCGGGACCCAGTACTTC. The V gene is TRBV5-4, the J gene TRBJ2-5; the D is unclear. V was cut by 6 bases and J by 7 bases, with 16 bases left in between. In germline, CDR1 is SGHNT, CDR2 YYREEE (reference sequence). The CDR3 consists of 13 residues.

J is TRBJ1-5 and V is TRBV28; tentatively, D is TRBD1 (5 bases). V was pared by 3 bases and J by 2 bases, with 17 bases between. In germline, CDR1 is MDHEN, CDR2 SYDVKM. This CDR3 has 17 amino acids. Written as DNA, the CDR3 is TGTGCCAGCAGTTTGGCCACCCCGACAGAACGCAATCAGCCCCAGCATTTT. Its translation: CASSLATPTERNQPQHF. The variable domain in full, completed from reference TRBV28 and TRBJ1-5, reads DVKVTQSSRYLVKRTGEKVFLECVQDMDHENMFWYRQDPGLGLRLIYFSYDVKMKEKGDIPEGYSVSREKKERFSLILESASTNQTSMYLCASSLATPTERNQPQHFGDGTRLSIL.

This chain joins TRBV27 and TRBJ1-2, with a weak D call TRBD1 (5 bases). Germline V gives CDR1 MNHEY, CDR2 SMNVEV (reference sequence). The germline V and J ends were trimmed by 4 bases and 4 bases, with 10 bases remaining between them. The CDR3 is made up of 13 amino acids. The CDR3 DNA reads as TGTGCCAGCAGTTGGGGGGTGGGCTATGGCTACACCTTC. It encodes CASSWGVGYGYTF.

The gene calls are TRBV4-1 and TRBJ1-5, with TRBD1 matching over 8 bases. The CDR3 has 16 amino acids. CDR1 is MGHRA and CDR2 is YSYEKL in the germline V gene. Unmatched junction bases numbered 9, after V lost 3 bases and J lost 5 bases. The CDR3 reads CASSHPGQGRDQPQHF. As DNA, the CDR3 is TGCGCCAGCAGCCACCCAGGACAGGGCCGAGATCAGCCCCAGCATTTT.

CDR3 coding DNA: TGTGCCAGCAGTTTCCTAGCCGGACAGGGGGTTGGTGGCTACACCTTC. Translated: CASSFLAGQGVGGYTF. The V and J genes are TRBV27 and TRBJ1-2, with 10 bases matching TRBD1. Trimming cost V 3 bases and J 7 bases; bases outside gene matches: 11. CDR1 and CDR2 from the germline V gene are MNHEY and SMNVEV (reference sequence). The CDR3 totals 16 residues.

This chain uses TRBV10-2 with TRBJ1-1; the match to TRBD1 covers 7 bases. Looked up from germline, CDR1 is WSHSY and CDR2 is SAAADI. J gave up 6 bases and V 2 bases, and 21 bases lay outside the gene matches. The CDR3 loop spans 19 amino acids. The CDR3 nucleotides are TGCGCCAGCAGTGAGCCGCGGACAGGCTTCACTAAACGGATCCCTGAAGCTTTCTTT. It yields the protein CASSEPRTGFTKRIPEAFF.